Below, one T cell receptor beta chain is given with its context. Its antigen is currently unknown. Germline CDR1 and CDR2: DFQATT and SNEGSKA (reference sequence). This CDR3 is 14 amino acids long. V lost 6 bases to trimming and J lost 0 bases, with 12 bases between them. This entry belongs to a study of CD8 T cells in ankylosing spondylitis. Study-wide results and caveats: Significantly higher representation of disease-linked clones was reported for matched ankylosing spondylitis synovial fluid. Disease-linked clones had a CD8+ phenotype and relatively low frequency in peripheral blood.

Libraries of TCR beta came from quantitative 5'-RACE with molecular barcodes. TCRdb independently ran MiXCR on the 5' RACE reads; one entry per CDR3 protein. This table holds a few hundred thousand distinct CDR3 sequences, roughly a quarter found once. The receptor was derived from a male donor with ankylosing spondylitis or in good health (not recorded which). The chain has TRBV20-1 and TRBJ2-4; D could derive from TRBD1 or TRBD2 (5 bases each). Specimen: blood, either unsorted or a sorted T cell fraction (not recorded which). The CDR3 sequence: CSAGEKLAKNIQYF. DNA of the CDR3: TGCAGTGCGGGGGAAAAACTAGCCAAAAACATTCAGTACTTC.